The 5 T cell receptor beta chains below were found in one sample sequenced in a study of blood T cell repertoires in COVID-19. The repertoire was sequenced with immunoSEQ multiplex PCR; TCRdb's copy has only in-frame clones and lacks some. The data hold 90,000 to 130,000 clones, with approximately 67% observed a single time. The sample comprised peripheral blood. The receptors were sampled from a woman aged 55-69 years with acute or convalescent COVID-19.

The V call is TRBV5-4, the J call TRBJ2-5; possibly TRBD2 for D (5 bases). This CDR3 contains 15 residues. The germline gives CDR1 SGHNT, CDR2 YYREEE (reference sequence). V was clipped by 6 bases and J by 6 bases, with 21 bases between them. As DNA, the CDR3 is TGTGCCAGCAACCCGCCGGGAACACTACCGAAGACCCAGTACTTC. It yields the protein CASNPPGTLPKTQYF.

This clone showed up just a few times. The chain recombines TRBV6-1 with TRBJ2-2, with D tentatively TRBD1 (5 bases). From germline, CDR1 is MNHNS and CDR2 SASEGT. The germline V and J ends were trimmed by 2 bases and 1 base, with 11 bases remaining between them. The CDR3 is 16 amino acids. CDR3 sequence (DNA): TGTGCCAGCAGTGAATATGATAGGGGGAACACCGGGGAGCTGTTTTTT. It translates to CASSEYDRGNTGELFF.

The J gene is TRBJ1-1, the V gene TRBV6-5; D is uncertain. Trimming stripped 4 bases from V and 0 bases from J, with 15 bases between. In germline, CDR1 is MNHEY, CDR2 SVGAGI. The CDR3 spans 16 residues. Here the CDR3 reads CASSLYFRAMNTEAFF. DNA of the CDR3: TGTGCCAGCAGTTTATACTTCCGCGCCATGAACACTGAAGCTTTCTTT.

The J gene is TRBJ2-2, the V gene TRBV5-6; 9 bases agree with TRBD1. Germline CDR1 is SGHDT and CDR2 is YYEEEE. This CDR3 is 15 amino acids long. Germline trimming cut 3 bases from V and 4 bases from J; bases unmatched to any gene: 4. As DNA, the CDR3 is TGTGCCAGCAGCTCCCCGGACAGGGGCACCGGGGAGCTGTTTTTT. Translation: CASSSPDRGTGELFF.

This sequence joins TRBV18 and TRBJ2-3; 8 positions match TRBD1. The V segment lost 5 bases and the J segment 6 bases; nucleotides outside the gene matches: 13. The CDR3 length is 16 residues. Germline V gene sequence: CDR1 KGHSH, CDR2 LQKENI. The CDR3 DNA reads TGTGCCAGCTCATCACAGGGGGACAGTGCTTTGGATACGCAGTATTTT. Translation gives CASSSQGDSALDTQYF.